A single sample is the source of the 13 T cell receptor beta chains below, sequenced in a study of T cell repertoires in aging, cancer and after chemotherapy. TCR beta rearrangements were amplified from peripheral blood genomic DNA. Multiplex touch-down PCR with TRB-A/B primers amplified rearranged V-D-J TRB sequences. Each CDR3 protein is one row after TCRdb ran MiXCR on the multiplex PCR reads. The sample lists about 3,000 distinct CDR3 sequences; about 32% were seen once. The sequenced sample was blood. Receptors were obtained from a human donor with a solid tumor.

V usage is TRBV5-6 and J usage is TRBJ1-4, with TRBD1 matching over 7 bases. V dropped 1 base and J dropped 10; count of bases not matched to a gene: 10. CDR3 size: 15 residues. The germline V gene encodes CDR1 SGHDT and CDR2 YYEEEE. The CDR3 sequence is CASSLFSGGDAKLFF. CDR3 in DNA: TGTGCCAGCAGCTTGTTTTCAGGGGGAGACGCAAAACTGTTTTTT.

This clonotype was detected a few times. This sequence joins TRBV19 and TRBJ1-2; perhaps TRBD1 as D (5 bases). The V end lost 3 bases, the J end lost 7 bases, and 15 bases lay between the germline ends. Germline CDR1 and CDR2: LNHDA and SQIVND (reference sequence). This CDR3 spans 14 amino acids. Here the CDR3 DNA reads TGTGCCAGTAGTATTGGGGGGAAGATTATTGGCTACACCTTC. It is translated as CASSIGGKIIGYTF. The full variable domain, completed using reference TRBV19 and TRBJ1-2, is DGGITQSPKYLFRKEGQNVTLSCEQNLNHDAMYWYRQDPGQGLRLIYYSQIVNDFQKGDIAEGYSVSREKKESFPLTVTSAQKNPTAFYLCASSIGGKIIGYTFGSGTRLTVV.

This clonotype occurred once. A much larger clone lies one base from this, so it may be a read error. J is TRBJ1-5 and V is TRBV29-1; weak D call: TRBD1 (5 bases). The CDR3 loop spans 12 amino acids. The germline V gene encodes CDR1 SQVTM and CDR2 ANQGSEA. V gave up 7 bases and J gave up 6 bases, with 13 bases separating them. The CDR3 DNA sequence: TGCAGCGCCCGCTTGGGGGGTCAGCCCCAGCATTTT. Its protein is CSARLGGQPQHF.

This clonotype came up once. The rearrangement uses TRBV20-1 and TRBJ2-7; D ambiguous. The CDR3 consists of 14 residues. Germline V lookup: CDR1 DFQATT, CDR2 SNEGSKA (reference sequence). V was clipped by 2 bases and J by 0 bases, with 11 bases between them. CDR3 residues: CSARRLPSSYEQYF. CDR3 sequence (DNA): TGCAGTGCTAGACGGCTGCCGAGCTCCTACGAGCAGTACTTC.

This clonotype was recorded only once. V is TRBV20-1 and J is TRBJ1-5; 9 bases fit TRBD1. V trimming: 4 bases; J trimming: 5 bases; junction bases outside the gene matches: 12. This CDR3 spans 16 amino acids. The germline CDR1 and CDR2 sequences are DFQATT and SNEGSKA (reference sequence). The CDR3: CSAKDRGGARYQPQHF. The DNA for the CDR3 is TGCAGTGCTAAAGACAGGGGGGGGGCGCGATATCAGCCCCAGCATTTT.

The chain carries TRBV7-2 and TRBJ1-2; 8 bases agree with TRBD1. After removal of 5 bases from V and 3 bases from J, the junction contained 5 bases not matched to a gene. This CDR3 comprises 14 residues. Germline V gene data show CDR1 as SGHTA and CDR2 as FQGNSA. CDR3 sequence: CASSKQGGDYGYTF. DNA of the CDR3: TGTGCCAGCAGCAAACAGGGGGGGGACTATGGCTACACCTTC.

This clonotype is labeled as large. The chain recombines TRBV29-1 with TRBJ2-7, with D perhaps matching TRBD1 or TRBD2 (5 bases each). The V end was cut by 2 bases, the J end by 7 bases, with 18 bases between. Germline V CDR1 and CDR2: SQVTM, ANQGSEA. The CDR3 covers 14 residues. The CDR3 reads CSVETGRTPWEQYF. In DNA, the CDR3 is TGCAGCGTTGAAACGGGACGGACTCCCTGGGAGCAGTACTTC.

The V and J genes are TRBV25-1 and TRBJ2-3; 7 positions agree with TRBD2. There are 15 residues in the CDR3. J lost 4 bases, V lost 2 bases, and 6 bases had no gene match. CDR1 is MGHDK, CDR2 SYGVNS, per germline. CDR3 nucleotides: TGTGCCAGCAGTGAAAGCGGGAAAGGCGCAGATACGCAGTATTTT. Its protein is CASSESGKGADTQYF.

This clonotype came up a few times. Germline and junction disagree at one end, which may indicate a read error. The J gene is TRBJ2-7, the V gene TRBV27; D possibly matches TRBD1 or TRBD2 (6 bases each). The CDR3 contains 12 residues. CDR1 is MNHEY and CDR2 is SMNVEV in the germline V gene (reference sequence). The DNA of the CDR3 is TGTGCCAGCAGTTCCTCAAGGGGGGCCGAGCTTTTC. Amino acid sequence: CASSSSRGAELF.

The J gene is TRBJ2-6, the V gene TRBV10-3; no clear D gene. Per the germline V gene, CDR1 is ENHRY and CDR2 is SYGVKD. CDR3 length: 14 amino acids. Trimming took 3 bases from V and 0 from J, leaving 3 bases between them. As DNA, the CDR3 is TGTGCCATCAGTGACAGCTCTGGGGCCAACGTCCTGACTTTC. Translated: CAISDSSGANVLTF.

V usage is TRBV6-5 and J usage is TRBJ2-2; a weak D match, TRBD1 (6 bases). The CDR3 spans 14 residues. The V gene's germline CDR1 is MNHEY and CDR2 SVGAGI. V was pared by 2 bases and J by 5 bases, with 9 bases between. The CDR3 sequence: CASSYQGLTGELFF. The CDR3 DNA is TGTGCCAGCAGTTACCAGGGGTTGACCGGGGAGCTGTTTTTT.

This clonotype has more than one count but fewer than ten. V and J are TRBV5-6 and TRBJ1-4; the D gene is possibly TRBD1 (5 bases). This CDR3 is 15 amino acids long. V was shortened by 0 bases and J by 8 bases, with 14 bases between the two germline ends. Germline CDR1 is SGHDT and CDR2 is YYEEEE. CDR3 region: CASSLVRGAGEKLFF. The CDR3 coding sequence is TGTGCCAGCAGCTTGGTCCGGGGCGCGGGGGAAAAACTGTTTTTT.

This clonotype counts as medium-sized. The chain joins TRBV6-2 or TRBV6-3 to TRBJ2-7; 7 bases match TRBD1. Germline CDR1 MNHEY, CDR2 SVGEGT. Trimming removed 7 bases from V and 3 bases from J; junction bases left unmatched: 9. The CDR3 contains 14 residues. In DNA, the CDR3 is TGTGCCAGCAAGACAGGACAGGCCGACTACGAGCAGTACTTC. This translates into CASKTGQADYEQYF.